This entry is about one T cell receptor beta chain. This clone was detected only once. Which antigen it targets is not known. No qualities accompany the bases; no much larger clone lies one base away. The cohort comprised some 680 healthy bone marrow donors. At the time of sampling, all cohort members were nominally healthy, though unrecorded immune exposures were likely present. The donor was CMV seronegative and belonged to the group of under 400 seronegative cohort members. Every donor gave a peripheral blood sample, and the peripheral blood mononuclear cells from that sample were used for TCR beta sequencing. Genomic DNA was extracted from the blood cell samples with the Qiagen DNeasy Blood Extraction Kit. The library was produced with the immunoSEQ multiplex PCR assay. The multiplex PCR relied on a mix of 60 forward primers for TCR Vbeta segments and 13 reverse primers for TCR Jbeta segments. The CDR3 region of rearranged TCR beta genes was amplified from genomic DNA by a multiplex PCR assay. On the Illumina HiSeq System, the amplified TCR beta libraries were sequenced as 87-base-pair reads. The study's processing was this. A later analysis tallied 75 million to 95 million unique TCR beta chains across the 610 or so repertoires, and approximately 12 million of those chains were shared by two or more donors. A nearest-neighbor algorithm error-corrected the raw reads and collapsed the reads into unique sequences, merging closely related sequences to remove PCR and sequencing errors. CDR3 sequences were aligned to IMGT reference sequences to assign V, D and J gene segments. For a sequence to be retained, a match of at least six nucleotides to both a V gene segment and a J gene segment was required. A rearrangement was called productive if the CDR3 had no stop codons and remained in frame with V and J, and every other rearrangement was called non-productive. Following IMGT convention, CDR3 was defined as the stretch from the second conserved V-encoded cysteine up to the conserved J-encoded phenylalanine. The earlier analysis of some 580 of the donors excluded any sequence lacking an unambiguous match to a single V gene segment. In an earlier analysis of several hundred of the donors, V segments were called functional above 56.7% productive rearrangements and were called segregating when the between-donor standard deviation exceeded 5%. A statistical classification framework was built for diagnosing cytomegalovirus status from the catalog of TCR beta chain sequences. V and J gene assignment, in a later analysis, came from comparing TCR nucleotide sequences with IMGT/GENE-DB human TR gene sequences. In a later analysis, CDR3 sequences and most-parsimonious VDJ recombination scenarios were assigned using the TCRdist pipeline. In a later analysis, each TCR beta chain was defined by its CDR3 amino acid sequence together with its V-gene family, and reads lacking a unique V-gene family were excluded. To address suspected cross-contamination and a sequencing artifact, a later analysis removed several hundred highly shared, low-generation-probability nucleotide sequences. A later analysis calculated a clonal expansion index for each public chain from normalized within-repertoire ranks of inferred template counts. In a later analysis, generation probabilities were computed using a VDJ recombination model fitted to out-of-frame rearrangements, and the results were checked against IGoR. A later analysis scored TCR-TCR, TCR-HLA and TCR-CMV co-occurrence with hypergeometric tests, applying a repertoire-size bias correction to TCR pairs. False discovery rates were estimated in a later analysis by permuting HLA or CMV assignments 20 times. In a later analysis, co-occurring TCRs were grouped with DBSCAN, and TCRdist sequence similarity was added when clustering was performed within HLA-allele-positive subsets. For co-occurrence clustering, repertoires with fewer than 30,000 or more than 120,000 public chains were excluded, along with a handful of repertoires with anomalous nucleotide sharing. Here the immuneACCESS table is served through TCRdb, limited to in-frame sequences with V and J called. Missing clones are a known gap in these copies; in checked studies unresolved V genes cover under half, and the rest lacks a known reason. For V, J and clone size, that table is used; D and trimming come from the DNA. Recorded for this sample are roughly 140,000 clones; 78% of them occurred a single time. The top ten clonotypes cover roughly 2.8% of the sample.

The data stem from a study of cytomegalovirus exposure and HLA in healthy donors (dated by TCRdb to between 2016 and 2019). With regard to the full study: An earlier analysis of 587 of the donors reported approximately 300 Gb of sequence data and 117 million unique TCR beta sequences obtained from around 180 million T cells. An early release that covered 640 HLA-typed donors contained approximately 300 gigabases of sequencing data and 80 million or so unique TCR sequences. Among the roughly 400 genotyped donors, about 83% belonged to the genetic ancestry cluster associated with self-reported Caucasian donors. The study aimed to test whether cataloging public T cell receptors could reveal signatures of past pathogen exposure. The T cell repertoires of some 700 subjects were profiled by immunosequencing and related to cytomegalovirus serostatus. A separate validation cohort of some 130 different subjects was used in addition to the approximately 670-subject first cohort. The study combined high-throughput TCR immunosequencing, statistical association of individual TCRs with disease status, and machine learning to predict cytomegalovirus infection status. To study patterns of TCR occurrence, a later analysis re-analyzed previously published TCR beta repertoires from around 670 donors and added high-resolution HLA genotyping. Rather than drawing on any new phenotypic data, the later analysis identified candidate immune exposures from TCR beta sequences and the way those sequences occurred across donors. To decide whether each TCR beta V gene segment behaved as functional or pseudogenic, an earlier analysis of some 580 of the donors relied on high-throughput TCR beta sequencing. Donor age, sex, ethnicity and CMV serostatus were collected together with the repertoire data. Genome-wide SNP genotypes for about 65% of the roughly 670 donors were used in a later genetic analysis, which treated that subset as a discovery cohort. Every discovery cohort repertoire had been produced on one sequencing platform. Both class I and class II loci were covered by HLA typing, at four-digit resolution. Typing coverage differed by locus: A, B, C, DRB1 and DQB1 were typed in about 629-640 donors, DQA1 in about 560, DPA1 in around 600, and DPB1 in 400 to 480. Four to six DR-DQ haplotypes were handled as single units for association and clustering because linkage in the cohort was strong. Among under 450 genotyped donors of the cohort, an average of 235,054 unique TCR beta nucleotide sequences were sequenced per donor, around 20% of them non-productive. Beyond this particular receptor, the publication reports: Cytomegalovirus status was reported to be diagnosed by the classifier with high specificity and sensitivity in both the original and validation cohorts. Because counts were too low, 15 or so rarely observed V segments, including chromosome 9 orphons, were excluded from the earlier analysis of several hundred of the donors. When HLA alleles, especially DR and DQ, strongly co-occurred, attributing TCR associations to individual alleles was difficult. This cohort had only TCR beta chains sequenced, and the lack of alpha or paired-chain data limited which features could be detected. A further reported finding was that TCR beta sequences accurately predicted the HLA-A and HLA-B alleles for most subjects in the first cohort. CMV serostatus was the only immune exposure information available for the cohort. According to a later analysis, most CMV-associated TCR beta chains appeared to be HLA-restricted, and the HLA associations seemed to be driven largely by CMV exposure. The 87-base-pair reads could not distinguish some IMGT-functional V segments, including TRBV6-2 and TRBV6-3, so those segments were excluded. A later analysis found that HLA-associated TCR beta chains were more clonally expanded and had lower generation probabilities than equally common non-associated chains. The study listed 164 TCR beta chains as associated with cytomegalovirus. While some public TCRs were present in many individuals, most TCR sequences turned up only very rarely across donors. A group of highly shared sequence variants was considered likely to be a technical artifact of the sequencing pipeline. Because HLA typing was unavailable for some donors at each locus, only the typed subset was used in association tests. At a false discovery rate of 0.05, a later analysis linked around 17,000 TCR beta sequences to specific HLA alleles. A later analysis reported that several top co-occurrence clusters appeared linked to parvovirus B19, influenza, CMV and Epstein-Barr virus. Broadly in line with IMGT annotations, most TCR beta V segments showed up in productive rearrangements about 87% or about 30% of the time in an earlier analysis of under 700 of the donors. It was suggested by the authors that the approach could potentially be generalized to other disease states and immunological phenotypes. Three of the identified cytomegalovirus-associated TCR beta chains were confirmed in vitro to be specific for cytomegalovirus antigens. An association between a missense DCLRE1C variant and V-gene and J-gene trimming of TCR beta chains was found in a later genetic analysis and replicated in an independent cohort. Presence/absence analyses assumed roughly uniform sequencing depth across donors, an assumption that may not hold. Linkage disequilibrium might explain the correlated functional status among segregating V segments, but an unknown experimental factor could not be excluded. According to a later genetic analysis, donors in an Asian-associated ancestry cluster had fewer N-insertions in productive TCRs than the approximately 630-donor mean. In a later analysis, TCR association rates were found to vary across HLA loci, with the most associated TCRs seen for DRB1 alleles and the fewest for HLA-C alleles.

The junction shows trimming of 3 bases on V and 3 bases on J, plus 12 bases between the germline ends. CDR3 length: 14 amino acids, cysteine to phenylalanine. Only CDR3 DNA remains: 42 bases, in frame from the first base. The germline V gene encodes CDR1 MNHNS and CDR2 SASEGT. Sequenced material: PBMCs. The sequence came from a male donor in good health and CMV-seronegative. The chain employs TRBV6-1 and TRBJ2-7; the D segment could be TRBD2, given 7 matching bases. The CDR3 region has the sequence CASSEGGRGYEQYF. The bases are TGTGCCAGCAGTGAGGGGGGGCGCGGCTACGAGCAGTACTTC.